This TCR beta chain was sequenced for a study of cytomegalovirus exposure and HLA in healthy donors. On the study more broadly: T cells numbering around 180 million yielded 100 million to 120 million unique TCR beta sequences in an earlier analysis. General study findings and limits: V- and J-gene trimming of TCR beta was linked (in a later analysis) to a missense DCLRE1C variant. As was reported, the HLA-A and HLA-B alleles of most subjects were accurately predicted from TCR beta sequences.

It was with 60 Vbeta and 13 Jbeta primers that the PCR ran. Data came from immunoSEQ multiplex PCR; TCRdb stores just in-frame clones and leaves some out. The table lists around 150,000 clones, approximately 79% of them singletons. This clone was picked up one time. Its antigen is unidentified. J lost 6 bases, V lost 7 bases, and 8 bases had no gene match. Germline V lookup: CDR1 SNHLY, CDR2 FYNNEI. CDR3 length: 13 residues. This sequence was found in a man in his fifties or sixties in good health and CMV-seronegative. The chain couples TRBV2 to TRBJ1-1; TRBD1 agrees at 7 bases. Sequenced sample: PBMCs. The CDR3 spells CASTSLTGSEAFF. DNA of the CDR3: TGTGCCAGCACCTCTTTGACAGGGTCTGAAGCTTTCTTT.